The clone carrying this TCR beta chain has just a few counts. No antigen is known for it. The data originate from a study of blood T cells in healthy people across ages. Study conclusions and caveats: Fewer expanded clones and more diversity marked long-lived versus aged donors. Lack of knowledge of donor CMV status possibly confounded expanded clonotype changes.

A second PCR of about 7 to 12 cycles used a sample-barcoded 5' primer and a J-beta primer mix. All samples yielded 2.5 million or more CDR3-containing paired-end reads. TCRdb ran MiXCR on the 5' RACE reads and lists one entry per CDR3 protein. The sample holds about 1 million distinct CDR3 sequences, more than 40% seen once. Total RNA, at least 6 micrograms per sample, was extracted from PBMCs. With 1 base removed from V and 6 bases from J, the gap between germline ends came to 23 bases. The CDR3 consists of 18 residues. The germline CDR1 and CDR2 sequences are SGHTA and FQGNSA. This TCR came from a woman aged 55-70 years in good health. The sequencing sample was made of blood. The J gene is TRBJ2-3, the V gene TRBV7-2, with D perhaps matching TRBD2 (5 bases). CDR3 coding DNA: TGTGCCAGCAGCTTAGAGCGGAGCGGTAGCCTATTAGGGGATACGCAGTATTTT. It is translated as CASSLERSGSLLGDTQYF.